This T cell receptor (beta chain) was obtained from a study of OX40 agonist ivuxolimab in advanced cancers. About the research overall: An agonistic human IgG2 monoclonal antibody against OX40 (CD134) was given.

The assay was immunoSEQ multiplex PCR, and TCRdb's table has in-frame clones only and misses some. The table has approximately 70,000 clones, approximately 83% seen once. With autoimmune disease history or systemic immunosuppression, patients were excluded. Regarding this clone: Its antigen remains unidentified.

Trimming removed 4 bases from V and 3 bases from J, with 16 bases in between. The CDR3 runs to 16 residues. Germline assignment: CDR1 SNHLY and CDR2 FYNNEI. Broader study findings: The authors also found low normalized T-cell clonal expansion in some nonresponders. Mean expanded clone counts were higher in CD8+ than CD4+ T cells.

V and J are TRBV2 and TRBJ1-5; TRBD1 is a possible D gene (5 bases). The sample consisted of CD4+ or CD8+ T cells sorted from blood, taken in a trial of the OX40 agonist ivuxolimab. The receptor comes from an adult with an advanced solid tumor such as melanoma, head and neck, liver or kidney cancer. CDR3 sequence: CASSGNKGRFNQPQHF. CDR3 DNA: TGTGCCAGCAGTGGGAATAAGGGACGCTTCAATCAGCCCCAGCATTTT.